The 10 T cell receptor beta chains listed next were all sequenced from one sample in a study of blood T cell repertoires in COVID-19 (dated by TCRdb to about 2020). Libraries were built with the immunoSEQ multiplex PCR assay. TCRdb re-hosts the immuneACCESS table, in-frame sequences only. Its copies lack some clones; in the studies checked, an unresolved V gene accounts for under half of them, and the cause for the rest is not known. The sample contains about 250,000 clones, about four fifths of them found a single time. Of the sample, about 8.1% is held by the ten largest clones. What was sequenced was peripheral blood. The receptor set was obtained from a man at least 80 years old with acute or convalescent COVID-19.

This chain connects TRBV24-1 to TRBJ1-2; 11 bases match TRBD1. The CDR3 sequence is 15 residues long. Germline CDR1 and CDR2: KGHDR and SFDVKD. With 3 bases clipped from V and 2 bases from J, the junction kept 1 base outside the gene matches. CDR3 loop: CATSDRTGGNYGYTF. The CDR3 DNA reads as TGTGCCACCAGTGATAGGACAGGGGGCAACTATGGCTACACCTTC.

The chain recombines TRBV18 with TRBJ2-7; 11 nucleotides align to TRBD1. Germline CDR1 reads KGHSH; CDR2 reads LQKENI. V was pared by 3 bases and J by 3 bases, with 4 bases of the junction left unmatched. CDR3 length: 15 amino acids. The CDR3: CASSPGQGARYEQYF. DNA for the CDR3: TGTGCCAGCTCACCCGGACAGGGGGCGCGCTACGAGCAGTACTTC.

The chain couples TRBV7-9 to TRBJ1-3; unclear D gene. The CDR3 has 16 amino acids. Trimming shortened V by 5 bases and J by 0 bases, and 14 bases separated the two germline ends. CDR1 SEHNR and CDR2 FQNEAQ come from the germline V gene (reference sequence). CDR3 in amino acids: CASSLTGSSSGNTIYF. In DNA, the CDR3 is TGTGCCAGCAGCCTAACCGGGTCGAGCTCTGGAAACACCATATATTTT.

The chain uses TRBV19 and TRBJ2-5; 7 positions agree with TRBD1. This CDR3 region has 15 residues. Looked up from germline, CDR1 is LNHDA and CDR2 is SQIVND (reference sequence). J lost 4 bases, V lost 0 bases, and 5 bases had no gene match. CDR3 sequence reads: CASSIDGRGLETQYF. The CDR3 nucleotides read TGTGCCAGTAGTATAGACGGCAGGGGGTTAGAGACCCAGTACTTC.

The chain combines TRBV2 with TRBJ2-7; 8 nucleotides match TRBD1. Germline V gene lookup returns CDR1 SNHLY and CDR2 FYNNEI. This CDR3 has 14 residues. Unmatched junction bases numbered 2, after V lost 2 bases and J lost 2 bases. In DNA form, the CDR3 reads TGTGCCAGCAGTGAACAGGGGGCTACCTACGAGCAGTACTTC. Its protein product is CASSEQGATYEQYF.

The rearrangement joins TRBV5-1 to TRBJ2-1, with D unresolved. The ends were cut back, 4 bases at V and 15 bases at J, with 14 bases in the middle. CDR1 and CDR2 (germline): SGHRS, YFSETQ. This CDR3 has 11 residues. The CDR3 nucleotides read TGCGCCAGCAGCGGCAGCGACTTATGGTTCTTC. Protein product: CASSGSDLWFF.

V and J are TRBV7-9 and TRBJ2-3; D uncertain. V shed 4 bases and J shed 3 bases, with 20 bases lying between them. CDR3 length: 17 residues. Germline V gene sequence: CDR1 SEHNR, CDR2 FQNEAQ (reference sequence). The chain's CDR3 is CASSSTTPGAGTDTQYF. CDR3 bases: TGTGCCAGCAGCTCAACGACCCCCGGAGCCGGGACAGATACGCAGTATTTT.

The chain joins TRBV14 to TRBJ1-2, with unresolved D. Germline loops: CDR1 SGHDN, CDR2 FVKESK. This CDR3 spans 16 amino acids. Deletions cut 1 base from V and 5 bases from J, with 17 bases between. The CDR3 region is CASSQGRQGAIYGYTF. CDR3 sequence (DNA): TGTGCCAGCAGCCAAGGTCGCCAAGGAGCTATTTATGGCTACACCTTC.

J is TRBJ2-4 and V is TRBV7-8; possibly TRBD2 for D (6 bases). V was trimmed by 5 bases and J by 6 bases, leaving 11 bases between them. In germline, CDR1 is SGHVS, CDR2 FQNEAQ. This CDR3 has 13 amino acids. CDR3 coding DNA: TGTGCCAGCAGCCCGGGGACTCGAAACATTCAGTACTTC. Its translation: CASSPGTRNIQYF.

This chain links TRBV7-2 with TRBJ2-7; TRBD1 agrees at 7 bases. J was trimmed by 0 bases and V by 4 bases; bases with no gene match: 6. Per the germline V gene, CDR1 is SGHTA and CDR2 is FQGNSA. This CDR3 spans 15 amino acids. CDR3 sequence: CASSWLGTASYEQYF. As DNA, the CDR3 is TGTGCCAGCAGCTGGCTCGGGACAGCCTCCTACGAGCAGTACTTC.